This record concerns one T cell receptor beta chain sequence. The target of this receptor is not known. Within one base of it there is no much larger clone, and no base qualities were kept. This sample is part of a study of cytomegalovirus exposure and HLA in healthy donors listed by TCRdb under 2017. Concerning the study at large: An earlier analysis of fewer than 750 of the donors reported approximately 300 Gb of sequence data and 95 million to 120 million unique TCR beta sequences obtained from roughly 170 million T cells. An early release that covered roughly 600 HLA-typed donors contained around 300 gigabases of sequencing data and tens of millions of unique TCR sequences. The genetic ancestry cluster associated with self-reported Caucasian donors included 80% to 90% of the 398 genotyped donors. The study aimed to test whether signatures of past pathogen exposure could be identified by cataloging public T cell receptors. The study profiled the T cell repertoires of hundreds of subjects by immunosequencing and related them to cytomegalovirus serostatus. Besides the first cohort of approximately 710 subjects, a separate validation cohort made up of around 120 different subjects was used. To predict cytomegalovirus infection status, the study brought together high-throughput TCR immunosequencing, statistical association of individual TCRs with disease status, and machine learning. In a later analysis, previously published TCR beta repertoires from more than 500 donors were re-analyzed and high-resolution HLA genotyping was added so that TCR occurrence patterns could be studied. The later analysis used no new phenotypic data to find candidate immune exposures, relying instead on TCR beta sequences and their occurrence across donors. An earlier analysis of several hundred of the donors applied high-throughput TCR beta sequencing to assess whether each TCR beta V gene segment acted as functional or pseudogenic. Donor age, sex, ethnicity and CMV serostatus were collected together with the repertoire data. A later genetic analysis used genome-wide SNP genotypes for about 65% of the roughly 670 donors, treating that subset as a discovery cohort. Every repertoire in the discovery cohort had been generated on one and the same sequencing platform. Class I and class II HLA loci were covered by the typing at four-digit resolution. The number of donors typed differed by locus, with about 629-640 for A, B, C, DRB1 and DQB1, 522 for DQA1, 606 for DPA1, and about 450 for DPB1. Several DR-DQ haplotypes were treated as single units for association and clustering because of strong linkage in the cohort. On average, about 200,000 unique TCR beta nucleotide sequences were sequenced per donor among a few hundred genotyped donors of the cohort, with 15% to 20% of those sequences being non-productive.

Receptors were amplified or captured by the immunoSEQ multiplex PCR assay. For the multiplex PCR, a mixture combining 60 forward primers for TCR Vbeta segments and 13 reverse primers for TCR Jbeta segments was used. The CDR3 region of rearranged TCR beta genes was amplified from genomic DNA with a multiplex PCR assay. The Illumina HiSeq System was used to sequence the amplified TCR beta libraries as 87-base-pair reads. As for how the authors treated the data: A later analysis counted about 80 million unique TCR beta chains across the 650 to 700 repertoires, and around 12 million of these chains were shared by at least two donors. Raw reads were error-corrected and collapsed into unique sequences with a nearest-neighbor algorithm that merged closely related sequences to remove PCR and sequencing errors. Alignment of CDR3 sequences to IMGT reference sequences was used to assign V, D and J gene segments. For a sequence to be retained, at least a six-nucleotide match to both a V gene segment and a J gene segment was required. A rearrangement was called productive if the CDR3 had no stop codons and remained in frame with V and J, and every other rearrangement was called non-productive. CDR3 was defined according to IMGT convention as the region running from the second conserved V-encoded cysteine to the conserved J-encoded phenylalanine. The earlier analysis of 500 to 650 of the donors excluded any sequence lacking an unambiguous match to a single V gene segment. An earlier analysis of 550 to 650 of the donors classified V segments as functional when productive rearrangements were above 56.7% and as segregating when the standard deviation between donors was above 5%. To diagnose cytomegalovirus status from the catalog of TCR beta chain sequences, a statistical classification framework was built. V and J gene assignment, in a later analysis, came from comparing TCR nucleotide sequences with IMGT/GENE-DB human TR gene sequences. The TCRdist pipeline was used in a later analysis to assign CDR3 sequences and most-parsimonious VDJ recombination scenarios. In a later analysis, each TCR beta chain was defined by its CDR3 amino acid sequence together with its V-gene family, and reads without a unique V-gene family were excluded. A later analysis removed 592 highly shared, low-generation-probability nucleotide sequences to deal with suspected cross-contamination and a sequencing artifact. In a later analysis, a clonal expansion index was calculated for each public chain from normalized within-repertoire ranks of inferred template counts. In a later analysis, generation probabilities were computed using a VDJ recombination model fitted to out-of-frame rearrangements, and the results were checked against IGoR. Hypergeometric tests were used in a later analysis to score TCR-TCR, TCR-HLA and TCR-CMV co-occurrence, with a repertoire-size bias correction applied to the TCR pairs. In a later analysis, false discovery rates were estimated by permuting HLA or CMV assignments 20 times. A later analysis grouped co-occurring TCRs with DBSCAN, adding TCRdist sequence similarity when clustering within HLA-allele-positive subsets. Repertoires with fewer than 30,000 or more than 120,000 public chains were left out of co-occurrence clustering, as were four to six repertoires with anomalous nucleotide sharing. TCRdb took over this immuneACCESS table, retaining in-frame rearrangements with V and J assigned. Such tables are incomplete; in checked studies, under half of the missing clones stem from an unresolved V gene, and the remainder is unexplained. V and J calls and clone size are given by that table; D and trimming were obtained from the DNA. In all, the sample holds about 170,000 clones, and approximately 79% of those were seen once. The biggest ten clones account for about 2.5% of the sample.

The cohort consisted of some 730 healthy bone marrow donors. At the time of sampling, all cohort members were nominally healthy, though unrecorded immune exposures were likely present. The donor tested CMV seronegative, placing the donor among the 300 to 450 seronegative members of the cohort. Every donor gave a peripheral blood sample, and the peripheral blood mononuclear cells from that sample were used for TCR beta sequencing. Genomic DNA was extracted from the blood cell samples with the Qiagen DNeasy Blood Extraction Kit. The full study reports these points: Correlated functional status among segregating V segments might be attributable to linkage disequilibrium, but an unknown experimental factor could not be ruled out. A later genetic analysis reported fewer N-insertions in productive TCRs among donors in an Asian-associated ancestry cluster than the approximately 670-donor mean. Most CMV-associated TCR beta chains appeared to be HLA-restricted in a later analysis, and the HLA associations seemed to be driven largely by CMV exposure. A total of 164 TCR beta chains were listed by the study as associated with cytomegalovirus. Approximately 18 rarely observed V segments, including chromosome 9 orphons, were excluded from the earlier analysis of approximately 600 of the donors because counts were too low. A further reported finding was that TCR beta sequences accurately predicted the HLA-A and HLA-B alleles for most subjects in the first cohort. In this cohort, only TCR beta chains were sequenced, and detectable features were limited by the absence of alpha or paired-chain data. A cluster of highly shared sequence variants was judged likely to be a technical artifact of the sequencing pipeline. Assigning TCR associations to individual alleles was difficult when HLA alleles, especially DR and DQ, strongly co-occurred. In an earlier analysis of about 600 of the donors, most TCR beta V segments appeared in productive rearrangements about 90% or about 30% of the time, broadly matching IMGT annotations. Most TCR sequences were observed very rarely across donors, whereas some public TCRs were present in many individuals. Immune exposure information for the cohort was limited to CMV serostatus. Specific HLA alleles were associated with roughly 17,000 TCR beta sequences at a false discovery rate of 0.05 in a later analysis. V-gene and J-gene trimming of TCR beta chains was associated with a missense DCLRE1C variant in a later genetic analysis, and the association was replicated in an independent cohort. A few of the identified cytomegalovirus-associated TCR beta chains were confirmed in vitro to be specific for cytomegalovirus antigens. The authors suggested that the approach could potentially be generalized to other disease states and immunological phenotypes. In a later analysis, HLA-associated TCR beta chains were found to be more clonally expanded and to have lower generation probabilities than equally common non-associated chains. Because HLA typing was unavailable for some donors at each locus, only the typed subset was used in association tests. Sequencing depth was assumed to be roughly uniform across donors in the presence/absence analyses, though that assumption may not hold. Several of the top co-occurrence clusters appeared to be linked to parvovirus B19, influenza, CMV and Epstein-Barr virus, according to a later analysis. In a later analysis, the rate of TCR association differed among HLA loci, with DRB1 alleles having the most associated TCRs and HLA-C alleles having the fewest. The classifier was reported to diagnose cytomegalovirus status with high specificity and sensitivity in both the original and validation cohorts.

This TCR came from a male donor in good health and CMV-seronegative. The source material was PBMCs.

At the DNA level, the sequence is TGTGCCAGCAGCTTAGCGATGGGACTAGCGGGGTCACCTTACAATGAGCAGTTCTTC. It translates to CASSLAMGLAGSPYNEQFF. The rearrangement joined TRBV7-6 to TRBJ2-1; TRBD2 aligns with 13 central bases. Taken from cysteine to phenylalanine, the CDR3 has 19 residues. CDR3 DNA is the only sequence kept; it has 57 bases, read in frame from the first base. The germline V end is reduced by 0 bases and the J end by 4 bases; junction bases left unmatched: 9. From the germline V gene, CDR1 is SGHVS and CDR2 is FNYEAQ.